Only one count was recorded for the clone carrying this T cell receptor (beta chain). Its specificity is not known. Germline V gene sequence: CDR1 SGHDT, CDR2 YYEEEE. This CDR3 region has 13 residues. V was pared by 1 base and J by 3 bases, with 7 bases between. These data are taken from a study of graft-versus-host responses after intestinal transplantation. Study context: Grafts that recipients had were multivisceral, liver-intestinal, or isolated intestinal transplants. Recipients uniformly received anti-thymocyte globulin induction, followed by tacrolimus and steroids for approximately 3 years.

General observations from the study: The study associated peak circulating GvH clone levels with early post-transplant HvG declines. Marrow from the recipient contained GvH clones, some of which had appeared first in ileum or blood.

Using immunoSEQ multiplex PCR, the repertoire was profiled, and TCRdb retains in-frame clones only, with some absent. Of approximately 54,000 clones detected, around 90% appear once; the ten largest clones hold less than 6%. V and J are TRBV5-6 and TRBJ2-5; no clear D gene. This TCR was sampled from a human patient who received an intestinal transplant, so some T cells may come from the graft donor. The material was PBMCs, obtained roughly 680 days after intestinal transplant. CDR3 in amino acids: CASSLWIEETQYF. CDR3 coding DNA: TGTGCCAGCAGCTTGTGGATAGAAGAGACCCAGTACTTC.